A single sample is the source of the 6 T cell receptor beta chains below, sequenced in a study of cytomegalovirus exposure and HLA in healthy donors. It was with 60 Vbeta and 13 Jbeta primers that the PCR ran. The method was immunoSEQ multiplex PCR; TCRdb's version includes in-frame clones alone and lacks a portion of them. The sample yields fewer than 200,000 clones, around 82% seen once. The sequenced sample was PBMCs. Receptors were obtained from a male donor in good health and CMV-seronegative.

The chain joins TRBV5-4 to TRBJ1-2; possibly TRBD1 for D (6 bases). Germline V lookup: CDR1 SGHNT, CDR2 YYREEE (reference sequence). CDR3 length: 15 residues. V gave up 4 bases and J gave up 1 base, with 14 bases separating them. CDR3 residues: CASSPRTEVNYGYTF. The CDR3 coding sequence is TGTGCCAGCAGCCCTCGGACAGAAGTTAACTATGGCTACACCTTC.

The V and J genes are TRBV7-8 and TRBJ2-2; 15 bases agree with TRBD2. CDR3 length: 20 amino acids. After removal of 1 base from V and 3 bases from J, the junction contained 9 bases not matched to a gene. CDR1 SGHVS and CDR2 FQNEAQ come from the germline V gene. CDR3 amino acids: CASSLDPGTSGRWYTGELFF. CDR3 in DNA: TGTGCCAGCAGCTTAGATCCCGGGACTAGCGGGAGGTGGTACACCGGGGAGCTGTTTTTT.

The chain has TRBV5-8 and TRBJ2-7, with 11 nucleotides matching TRBD2. V trimming: 0 bases; J trimming: 3 bases; junction bases outside the gene matches: 2. The V gene's germline CDR1 is SGHTS and CDR2 YDEGEE. CDR3 length equals 15 residues. CDR3 sequence (DNA): TGTGCCAGCAGCTTGGGTACTAGCGGGGGCTACGAGCAGTACTTC. This gives the protein CASSLGTSGGYEQYF. The full variable domain, its missing parts supplied by reference TRBV5-8 and TRBJ2-7, is EAGVTQSPTHLIKTRGQQATLRCSPISGHTSVYWYQQALGLGLQFLLWYDEGEERNRGNFPPRFSGRQFPNYSSELNVNALELEDSALYLCASSLGTSGGYEQYFGPGTRLTVT.

V usage is TRBV11-3 and J usage is TRBJ2-1, with 7 bases fitting TRBD1. Germline trimming cut 5 bases from V and 0 bases from J; bases unmatched to any gene: 4. CDR1 and CDR2 from the germline V gene are SGHNT and YENEEA. This CDR3 spans 15 amino acids. The CDR3 bases are TGTGCCAGCAGCCAGGGACAGAGCTCCTACAATGAGCAGTTCTTC. This sequence encodes CASSQGQSSYNEQFF.

The gene calls are TRBV9 and TRBJ2-1; 12 nucleotides align to TRBD2. The CDR3 consists of 18 residues. Losses at the gene ends were 0 bases for V and 9 bases for J; bases not matched to a gene: 13. In germline, CDR1 is SGDLS, CDR2 YYNGEE. CDR3 loop: CASSVEGWLAGGTGEQFF. DNA of the CDR3: TGTGCCAGCAGCGTAGAAGGTTGGCTAGCGGGGGGGACCGGTGAGCAGTTCTTC.

The chain joins TRBV7-2 to TRBJ1-3; 8 bases align to TRBD1. Germline V gene lookup returns CDR1 SGHTA and CDR2 FQGNSA. V gave up 5 bases and J gave up 2 bases; unmatched junction bases: 5. The CDR3 contains 15 residues. The CDR3 DNA follows: TGTGCCAGCAGCAGAAGGACAGGGACTGGAAACACCATATATTTT. It codes for CASSRRTGTGNTIYF.